Listed below are T cell receptor beta chains from one sample, sequenced in a study of blood T cell repertoires in COVID-19. The assay was immunoSEQ multiplex PCR, and TCRdb's table has in-frame clones only and misses some. The sample gives about 400,000 clones, 70% to 90% of which show up once; under 8.5% is in the top ten. Sequenced material: peripheral blood. These receptors originate from a woman in her fifties or sixties with COVID-19, enrolled during active disease. CDR3s include the opening cysteine and the closing phenylalanine or tryptophan. D genes are given only for firm matches. Clone size is given for some rows only: seen once, a few or many times, or a class if the clone is expanded.

J	size	D	V	DNA	CDR3
TRBJ1-2	-	-	TRBV7-2	TGTGCCAGCAGCTTTACTTGGGGGGGGCAGCAAGATGGCTACACCTTC	CASSFTWGGQQDGYTF
TRBJ2-3	-	TRBD1	TRBV6-5	TGTGCCAGCAGAGGGGGCGGCACAGATACGCAGTATTTT	CASRGGGTDTQYF
TRBJ1-3	-	-	TRBV5-8	TGTGCCAGCAGACCCCCAGGCTCTGGAAACACCATATATTTT	CASRPPGSGNTIYF
TRBJ1-2	-	TRBD1	TRBV11-2	TGTGCCAGCAGCCTGGGACAGGGAAAAGGCTATGGCTACACCTTC	CASSLGQGKGYGYTF
TRBJ2-3	-	TRBD1	TRBV4-1	TGCGCCAGCAGAGAGGGGGCTAGCAACCCCACAGATACGCAGTATTTT	CASREGASNPTDTQYF
TRBJ2-1	-	-	TRBV7-3	TGTGCCAGCAGCTTCGACGGGAGCTACAATGAGCAGTTCTTC	CASSFDGSYNEQFF
TRBJ2-5	once	TRBD1	TRBV7-3	TGTGCCAGCAGCTCTCCGGACAGGGGTGAAACCCAGTACTTC	CASSSPDRGETQYF
TRBJ2-3	-	TRBD1	TRBV5-4	TGTGCCAGCAGCTTGAACTTCCCCCCGGACAGGGGGACAGATACGCAGTATTTT	CASSLNFPPDRGTDTQYF
TRBJ2-1	-	-	TRBV6-1	TGTGCCAGCAGTGAGACAGTTTACAATGAGCAGTTCTTC	CASSETVYNEQFF
TRBJ1-3	few	TRBD1	TRBV27	TGTGCCAGCGCCAGACAGGGCTTCTCTGGAAACACCATATATTTT	CASARQGFSGNTIYF
TRBJ1-4	-	TRBD1	TRBV5-4	TGTGCCAGCAGCTGGGGGACAGTTAATAATGAAAAACTGTTTTTT	CASSWGTVNNEKLFF
TRBJ1-2	few	-	TRBV4-1	TGCGCCAGCAGCCGAGAAGGATGGACAGCCTCCACCTATGGCTACACCTTC	CASSREGWTASTYGYTF
TRBJ2-4	-	-	TRBV7-9	TGTGCCAGCAGCTTGGAAGGGGGTCGGGTTCAGTACTTC	CASSLEGGRVQYF
TRBJ1-5	-	-	TRBV7-2	TGTGCCAGCAGCCCCCAGTCCGGGCAGGGCCAACAGCCCCAGCATTTT	CASSPQSGQGQQPQHF
TRBJ2-5	-	-	TRBV3-1/TRBV3-2	TGTGCCAGCAGCCAAGTCTCGCGGCGGCAAGAGACCCAGTACTTC	CASSQVSRRQETQYF
TRBJ2-2	-	TRBD1	TRBV5-1	TGCGCCAGCAGCTTCGTTACAGGGGACCACACCGGGGAGCTGTTTTTT	CASSFVTGDHTGELFF
TRBJ1-1	-	-	TRBV11-2	TGTGCCAGCAGCTTCGACGGCGGGGACACTGAAGCTTTCTTT	CASSFDGGDTEAFF
TRBJ1-3	few	-	TRBV20-1	TGCAGTGCTAGTCACGACAATCCTGGAAACACCATATATTTT	CSASHDNPGNTIYF
TRBJ2-1	-	TRBD2	TRBV7-8	TGTGCCAGCAGCCGAGGGACTAGCGGGGCTTGGGGGGAAGAGCAGTTCTTC	CASSRGTSGAWGEEQFF
TRBJ2-1	-	TRBD1	TRBV19	TGTGCCAGTAGTTATCAGGGGGCTCCCTACAATGAGCAGTTCTTC	CASSYQGAPYNEQFF
TRBJ2-7	-	TRBD2	TRBV7-3	TGTGCCAGCAGCTCAGGACTAGCGGGAGAGCAGTACTTC	CASSSGLAGEQYF
TRBJ2-1	-	TRBD2	TRBV4-1	TGCGCCAGCAGCCAAGATCAACGGGACTACGTTTACAATGAGCAGTTCTTC	CASSQDQRDYVYNEQFF
TRBJ2-7	-	TRBD1	TRBV2	TGTGCCAGCAGTGAGCTGGACAGGGTGTCCTACGAGCAGTACTTC	CASSELDRVSYEQYF
TRBJ1-1	-	-	TRBV5-1	TGCGCCAGCAGCACCCGGGGATTCATGAACACTGAAGCTTTCTTT	CASSTRGFMNTEAFF
TRBJ2-7	-	TRBD1	TRBV7-2	TGTGCCAGCAGCTCGGACAGGTATACCTACGAGCAGTACTTC	CASSSDRYTYEQYF
TRBJ2-3	-	-	TRBV10-3	TGTGCCATCAGTGGGGAGACTAGTCCCACAGATACGCAGTATTTT	CAISGETSPTDTQYF
TRBJ2-7	-	-	TRBV12-3/TRBV12-4	TGTGCCAGCAGTTTGTACGGCTACGAGCAGTACTTC	CASSLYGYEQYF
TRBJ1-2	-	TRBD1	TRBV4-1	TGCGCCAGCAGCCGGTGGGGACAGGAGACCTATGGCTACACCTTC	CASSRWGQETYGYTF
TRBJ1-5	-	-	TRBV6-5	TGTGCCAGCAGCCAGAATCGTCAGATCAATCAGCCCCAGCATTTT	CASSQNRQINQPQHF
TRBJ1-4	-	-	TRBV30	TGTGCCTGGAGTACAGGGAGTCAAGGCGAAAAACTGTTTTTT	CAWSTGSQGEKLFF
TRBJ2-4	once	-	TRBV18	TGTGCCAGCTCACCCCCAGGGTCAAAAAACATTCAGTACTTC	CASSPPGSKNIQYF
TRBJ1-1	once	TRBD1	TRBV2	TGTGCCAGCAGCGACAGGGATATCGGCACTGAAGCTTTCTTT	CASSDRDIGTEAFF
TRBJ1-2	-	-	TRBV30	TGTGCCTGGATCCCTCAGATGGGGTCGGGGTACTATGGCTACACCTTC	CAWIPQMGSGYYGYTF
TRBJ1-1	-	-	TRBV4-3	TGCGCCAGCAGCCAAGATCAGGGCATGAACACTGAAGCTTTCTTT	CASSQDQGMNTEAFF
TRBJ1-5	-	-	TRBV30	TGTGCCTGGAGTTTCGACACAAATCAGCCCCAGCATTTT	CAWSFDTNQPQHF
TRBJ1-5	-	-	TRBV2	TGTGCCAGCGACTTGAAGGGGAGCAATCAGCCCCAGCATTTT	CASDLKGSNQPQHF
TRBJ1-4	-	-	TRBV19	TGTGCCACCGTAGGACACAATACTCCAACTAATGAAAAACTGTTTTTT	CATVGHNTPTNEKLFF
TRBJ2-5	once	TRBD1	TRBV18	TGTGCCAGCTCACCACAGAATCGGACAGGGATGCTCCAAGAGACCCAGTACTTC	CASSPQNRTGMLQETQYF
TRBJ1-2	few	-	TRBV13	TGTGCCAGCAGCCAAGACCAGACAGACGAAGGCTACACCTTC	CASSQDQTDEGYTF
TRBJ2-3	once	TRBD1	TRBV9	TGTGCCAGCAGCGTAGGAGGGGGACAGCGCACAGATACGCAGTATTTT	CASSVGGGQRTDTQYF
TRBJ2-7	-	-	TRBV6-5	TGTGCCAGCAGCTCAAGACAGATCGGCTCCTACGAGCAGTACTTC	CASSSRQIGSYEQYF
TRBJ1-6	-	TRBD1	TRBV7-9	TGTGCCAGCAGCTTACGCACAGGGGATTCACCCCTCCACTTT	CASSLRTGDSPLHF
TRBJ1-5	-	-	TRBV29-1	TGCAGCGCCGGACAAACCAATCAGCCCCAGCATTTT	CSAGQTNQPQHF
TRBJ2-7	-	TRBD2	TRBV6-5	TGTGCCAGCAGTTACTCGGCACTAGCGGAAACCTACGAGCAGTACTTC	CASSYSALAETYEQYF
TRBJ2-2	-	TRBD1	TRBV19	TGTGCCAGTAGTATGGGACAGGGGACCGGGGAGCTGTTTTTT	CASSMGQGTGELFF
TRBJ2-1	few	TRBD2	TRBV20-1	TGCAGTGCTAGTTTTATCGGGACTAGGGGTTCTCTGCACAATGAGCAGTTCTTC	CSASFIGTRGSLHNEQFF
TRBJ1-6	-	-	TRBV2	TGTGCCAGCAGTGAAGGCCGGTATAATTCACCCCTCCACTTT	CASSEGRYNSPLHF
TRBJ1-5	-	-	TRBV5-1	TGCGCCAGCAGCTTGGCAGGGAATCAGCCCCAGCATTTT	CASSLAGNQPQHF
TRBJ2-3	once	-	TRBV5-1	TGCGCCAGCAGCTTTCAGGGAATCGGTACAGATACGCAGTATTTT	CASSFQGIGTDTQYF
TRBJ1-1	-	-	TRBV6-5	TGTGCCAGCAACCCCCAGGGCAGGGGTCTCACTGAAGCTTTCTTT	CASNPQGRGLTEAFF
TRBJ1-2	-	TRBD1	TRBV30	TGTGCCTCACCCGGGACAGGGGGCTGGGTCTATGGCTACACCTTC	CASPGTGGWVYGYTF
TRBJ1-1	-	-	TRBV30	TGTGCCTGGAGTGTACGAGTCGACACTGAAGCTTTCTTT	CAWSVRVDTEAFF
TRBJ2-3	-	-	TRBV11-3	TGTGCCAGCAGCTTAGAGGCAGGGACAGATACGCAGTATTTT	CASSLEAGTDTQYF
TRBJ2-7	-	TRBD2	TRBV7-9	TGTGCCAGCAGGGTAGCGGGGGGATCCTACGAGCAGTACTTC	CASRVAGGSYEQYF
TRBJ1-5	-	TRBD1	TRBV2	TGTGCCAGCAGTGCCAGGGGGAGTCAGCCCCAGCATTTT	CASSARGSQPQHF
TRBJ2-1	-	-	TRBV6-5	TGTGCCAGCAGGCCTAGCTACAATGAGCAGTTCTTC	CASRPSYNEQFF
TRBJ2-5	-	TRBD1	TRBV7-3	TGTGCCAGCAGCTGGACAGGCCAAGAGACCCAGTACTTC	CASSWTGQETQYF
TRBJ1-1	-	-	TRBV7-9	TGTGCCAGCAATACGGGGGGCACTGAAGCTTTCTTT	CASNTGGTEAFF
TRBJ1-2	-	-	TRBV6-5	TGTGCCAGCAGTAGCCAGACTCTAAGGGGCTACACCTTC	CASSSQTLRGYTF